The 18 T cell receptor beta chains in this list originate from one sample, sequenced in a study of blood T cell repertoires in COVID-19. Generated by immunoSEQ multiplex PCR, the TCRdb table keeps only in-frame clones and is missing some. This repertoire shows roughly 260,000 clones, 75% to 95% found once; its top ten account for 1.9%. The material sequenced was PBMCs or T cells enriched from blood (not recorded which). These receptor sequences come from a woman aged 18-35 years who had recovered from COVID-19.

The rearrangement joins TRBV11-1 to TRBJ1-2, with a tentative D call TRBD1 (5 bases). The CDR3 totals 14 residues. The V gene's germline CDR1 is SGHAT and CDR2 FQDESV (reference sequence). Trimming removed 5 bases from V and 4 bases from J, with 14 bases in between. The CDR3 sequence is CASSTGVRGYGYTF. The CDR3 DNA reads as TGTGCCAGCAGCACGGGAGTTAGGGGCTATGGCTACACCTTC.

This CDR3 is CASEGLGKNNEQFF. CDR3 nucleotide sequence: TGTGCCAGCGAGGGACTAGGAAAGAACAATGAGCAGTTCTTC. The chain couples TRBV2 to TRBJ2-1; 8 positions agree with TRBD2. Germline CDR1 is SNHLY and CDR2 is FYNNEI. The CDR3 covers 14 residues. The V and J ends lost 8 bases and 5 bases, in that order; junction bases with no gene match: 8.

This clone was seen ten or more times. This rearrangement joins TRBV11-3 to TRBJ1-1, with a possible D match to TRBD1 (6 bases). V lost 5 bases and J 5 bases, leaving 18 bases between the germline ends. The CDR3 covers 15 residues. Germline V gene lookup returns CDR1 SGHNT and CDR2 YENEEA. This chain's CDR3 is CASSPARGSGTEAFF. Written as DNA, the CDR3 is TGTGCCAGCAGCCCAGCCAGGGGATCGGGGACTGAAGCTTTCTTT.

Only one count was recorded for this clone. This chain uses TRBV6-5 with TRBJ2-1, with 9 bases matching TRBD1. J lost 10 bases, V lost 6 bases, and 7 bases had no gene match. In germline, CDR1 is MNHEY, CDR2 SVGAGI. CDR3 length: 13 amino acids. The DNA for the CDR3 is TGTGCCAGCAGCCTCAACAGGGGGCAGGAGCAGTTCTTC. The encoded protein is CASSLNRGQEQFF.

The rearrangement links TRBV11-3 to TRBJ2-3, with 8 bases aligning to TRBD2. Trimming at V came to 2 bases and at J to 3 bases, leaving 13 bases not matched to a gene. The CDR3 spans 18 residues. The germline V gene encodes CDR1 SGHNT and CDR2 YENEEA. CDR3 nucleotide sequence: TGTGCCAGCAGCTTATATGATGGTGTCGGGGGGGTTACAGATACGCAGTATTTT. Its translation: CASSLYDGVGGVTDTQYF.

The chain combines TRBV13 with TRBJ1-2; 7 nucleotides align to TRBD1. Germline V gene lookup returns CDR1 PRHDT and CDR2 FYEKMQ (reference sequence). This CDR3 spans 15 amino acids. With V trimmed by 5 bases and J by 4 bases, 10 bases remained unmatched. The CDR3 protein is CASSPQETGSYGYTF. The CDR3 coding sequence is TGTGCCAGCAGCCCCCAGGAGACAGGGAGCTATGGCTACACCTTC.

This chain links TRBV4-3 with TRBJ2-1; D perhaps matches TRBD2 (5 bases). Germline values: CDR1 LGHNA, CDR2 YSLEER. CDR3 size: 14 residues. Trimming pared 4 bases from V and 2 bases from J, leaving 9 bases between. The CDR3, as DNA: TGCGCCAGCAGCCTCGAGGGCACCTACAATGAGCAGTTCTTC. Translating gives CASSLEGTYNEQFF.

This clone was recorded only once. The genes are TRBV19 and TRBJ2-1, with TRBD2 identical over 14 bases. The CDR3 is 18 residues long. V lost 6 bases, J lost 5 bases, and 12 bases stayed unmatched. The germline V gene encodes CDR1 LNHDA and CDR2 SQIVND (reference sequence). The CDR3 sequence: CASRRGLAGGPRHNEQFF. Here the CDR3 DNA reads TGTGCCAGTAGGCGAGGACTAGCGGGGGGCCCACGTCACAATGAGCAGTTCTTC.

V usage is TRBV7-9 and J usage is TRBJ1-3, with D unclear. The length of the CDR3 is 13 residues. V gave up 10 bases and J gave up 3 bases, with 13 bases separating them. The germline CDR1 and CDR2 sequences are SEHNR and FQNEAQ (reference sequence). The CDR3 DNA sequence: TGTGCCATCTCGGGTCTCTTTGGAAACACCATATATTTT. It specifies CAISGLFGNTIYF.

V is TRBV4-2 and J is TRBJ2-1, with 7 bases identical to TRBD2. The CDR3 is 16 residues long. V gave up 1 base and J gave up 1 base; unmatched junction bases: 4. Germline V gene sequence: CDR1 LGHNA, CDR2 YNFKEQ. The DNA for the CDR3 is TGTGCCAGCAGCCAAGCCACTAGCGCTTCCTACAATGAGCAGTTCTTC. It is translated as CASSQATSASYNEQFF.

The chain recombines TRBV10-1 with TRBJ1-1, with D possibly matching TRBD1 (6 bases). CDR1 WNHNN and CDR2 SYGVQD come from the germline V gene (reference sequence). This CDR3 comprises 19 residues. V dropped 0 bases and J dropped 1 base, with 21 bases sitting between them. The CDR3 DNA sequence: TGCGCCAGCAGTGAGTCGCCCGCGTACCTTGGACAGAAGAACACTGAAGCTTTCTTT. It encodes CASSESPAYLGQKNTEAFF.

This clone has just a few counts. The chain combines TRBV19 with TRBJ2-7; possible D gene TRBD1, 7 bases. This CDR3 has 15 residues. Trimming cost V 3 bases and J 2 bases, with 14 bases left between them. The V gene's germline CDR1 is LNHDA and CDR2 SQIVND (reference sequence). CDR3 coding DNA: TGTGCCAGTAGTATTCTGTCAGGGGGGACCTACGAGCAGTACTTC. It yields the protein CASSILSGGTYEQYF.

This clone was detected ten times or more. The chain carries TRBV4-2 and TRBJ2-3, with 9 bases identical to TRBD2. Trimming cost V 0 bases and J 2 bases; bases outside gene matches: 6. Germline-derived CDR1 and CDR2 are LGHNA and YNFKEQ. The length of the CDR3 is 17 residues. CDR3 coding DNA: TGTGCCAGCAGCCAAGAGGCAGCGGGGGGTCCCACAGATACGCAGTATTTT. Amino acids: CASSQEAAGGPTDTQYF.

The chain recombines TRBV5-1 with TRBJ2-3; D unresolved. V dropped 6 bases and J dropped 2 bases, with 16 bases sitting between them. Germline V gives CDR1 SGHRS, CDR2 YFSETQ. There are 15 residues in the CDR3. CDR3 nucleotide sequence: TGCGCCAGCACCCCCCGCGGCAGTAACACAGATACGCAGTATTTT. It translates to CASTPRGSNTDTQYF.

This chain links TRBV19 with TRBJ1-6; the D gene is possibly TRBD1 (6 bases). V gave up 6 bases and J gave up 14 bases, with 20 bases separating them. The CDR3 extends over 14 amino acids. Per the germline V gene, CDR1 is LNHDA and CDR2 is SQIVND (reference sequence). The CDR3 region is CASSPQGGLSTLHF. In nucleotides, the CDR3 is TGTGCCAGTAGCCCACAGGGAGGGTTGAGCACCCTCCACTTT.

The V gene is TRBV5-1, the J gene TRBJ1-1; D is ambiguous. The CDR3 sequence is 14 residues long. The V gene's germline CDR1 is SGHRS and CDR2 YFSETQ. V shed 5 bases and J shed 1 base, with 12 bases lying between them. CDR3 DNA: TGCGCCAGCAGATTCGGACGGGAGAACACTGAAGCTTTCTTT. Translating gives CASRFGRENTEAFF.

The J gene is TRBJ1-1, the V gene TRBV6-5; 7 nucleotides line up with TRBD1. The CDR3 runs to 14 residues. The trim removed 3 bases at V and 1 base at J, leaving 2 bases unmatched. CDR1 and CDR2 from the germline V gene are MNHEY and SVGAGI. The CDR3 coding sequence is TGTGCCAGCAGTTATACAGGGGCGAACACTGAAGCTTTCTTT. It translates to CASSYTGANTEAFF.

The chain carries TRBV7-9 and TRBJ1-2; 7 bases align to TRBD1. Per the germline V gene, CDR1 is SEHNR and CDR2 is FQNEAQ (reference sequence). V dropped 5 bases and J dropped 7; count of bases not matched to a gene: 7. The CDR3 runs 13 residues. The CDR3 DNA sequence: TGTGCCAGCAGCGGCGGACAGGATCCTGGCTACACCTTC. Its protein is CASSGGQDPGYTF.